This TCR beta chain derives from a study of T cell responses to AZD1222 COVID-19 vaccine. TCRdb keeps only in-frame clones here, not all; method: immunoSEQ multiplex PCR. The data contain some 140,000 clones, under 95% of them singletons. Whole-study results and caveats: Once two AZD1222 doses were given, Spike-specific TCR breadth and depth went up.

Germline CDR1 SEHNR, CDR2 FQNEAQ (reference sequence). The CDR3 covers 16 residues. With 1 base clipped from V and 6 bases from J, the junction kept 7 bases outside the gene matches. Concerning this clone itself: The target antigen is unknown.

The J gene is TRBJ2-7, the V gene TRBV7-9, with 12 bases that match TRBD2. The receptor's source is an adult in good health. The sequencing here drew on peripheral blood, taken on day 0 of AZD1222 vaccination. The CDR3 DNA sequence: TGTGCCAGCAGCTTAGTGACTAGCGGGAGCCTCGGCGAGCAGTACTTC. Amino acid sequence: CASSLVTSGSLGEQYF.